This is a list of T cell receptor beta chains from one sample in a study of T-cell memory formation after mild COVID-19. Via MiXCR, TCRdb re-called the 5' RACE reads, giving one row per CDR3 protein. The table has around 400,000 distinct CDR3 sequences, less than 25% seen once. The material sequenced was PBMCs or a T cell subset sorted from them (not recorded which). Every receptor here comes from an adult woman who had mild COVID-19 (a few samples of this study predate the infection). Cell type and time point are not known. Each CDR3 is given with its conserved first and last residue. The D gene is left open where the match is weak. A clone size is listed for some rows: how often the clone was seen (once, few, many), or a class if it is expanded.

clone size | J gene | D gene | V gene | CDR3 DNA | CDR3 protein
once | TRBJ2-2 | TRBD1 | TRBV6-1 | TGTGCCAGCAGTCTACACAGGGGCAGCGGCACCGGGGAGCTGTTTTTT | CASSLHRGSGTGELFF
once | TRBJ1-2 | - | TRBV20-1 | TGCAGTGCTAGAGAGGGGGGGTATGACTACACCTTC | CSAREGGYDYTF
few | TRBJ2-7 | TRBD2 | TRBV7-8 | TGTGCCAGCAGTCCCTCCCCGGGGCTAGCGGTCTACGAGCAGTACTTC | CASSPSPGLAVYEQYF
- | TRBJ1-6 | - | TRBV2 | TGTGCCAGCAGTGTCTCCGGGGCCTCGATCTCACCCCTCCACTTT | CASSVSGASISPLHF
few | TRBJ2-5 | TRBD1 | TRBV3-1 | TGTGCCAGCAGCCTGCGGACAGGGGGCCCGGAGACCCAGTACTTC | CASSLRTGGPETQYF
- | TRBJ2-1 | TRBD2 | TRBV3-1 | TGTGCCAGCAGCCAAGGGCCCGCGAGCGGGGGCCAAAATGAGCAGTTCTTC | CASSQGPASGGQNEQFF
- | TRBJ2-1 | TRBD2 | TRBV4-2 | TGTGCCAGCAGCCAAGATCGGGCGGGAGGGACAAATGAGCAGTTCTTC | CASSQDRAGGTNEQFF
- | TRBJ1-2 | TRBD1 | TRBV20-1 | TGCAGTGCGATAGGGGGGACAGATAACTATGGCTACACCTTC | CSAIGGTDNYGYTF
- | TRBJ1-1 | - | TRBV5-1 | TGCGCCAGCAGCCCCTGGAGCGGGGGTGTGACTGAAGCTTTCTTT | CASSPWSGGVTEAFF
- | TRBJ1-5 | - | TRBV4-1 | TGCGCCAGCAGCCAAGTTCGAGGGACGCCTATCTTACATTTT | CASSQVRGTPILHF
- | TRBJ2-7 | TRBD2 | TRBV7-9 | TGTGCCAGCAGCCCGGGAGGTGGGGCCCGTTACGAGCAGTACTTC | CASSPGGGARYEQYF
few | TRBJ2-1 | - | TRBV18 | TGTGCCAGCTCACCAAACTTAGAGGGTGAGCAGTTCTTC | CASSPNLEGEQFF
- | TRBJ1-2 | TRBD1 | TRBV5-1 | TGCGCCAGCAGCCCAAGGACAGGGAGGGATGGCTACACCTTC | CASSPRTGRDGYTF
- | TRBJ1-5 | - | TRBV5-1 | TGCGCCAGCAGCTTGGCCGGTGGGAATAGCAATCAGCCCCAGCATTTT | CASSLAGGNSNQPQHF
few | TRBJ1-2 | TRBD1 | TRBV12-3/TRBV12-4 | TGTGCCAGCAGTTCCGGGACAGGGGTTAACTATGGCTACACCTTC | CASSSGTGVNYGYTF
- | TRBJ1-2 | - | TRBV4-1 | TGCGCCAGCAGCCAAGACTCAGGGGATGGCTACACCTTC | CASSQDSGDGYTF
- | TRBJ1-2 | - | TRBV10-2 | TGCGCCAGCAGTGAGATCAGGGGCTATGGCTACACCTTC | CASSEIRGYGYTF
- | TRBJ1-5 | TRBD1 | TRBV4-1 | TGCGCCAGCAGCCAAGGTGCGGGACAGGGGGCGATCGGCAATCAGCCCCAGCATTTT | CASSQGAGQGAIGNQPQHF
- | TRBJ1-2 | - | TRBV6-1 | TGTGCCAGCAGTGAAGTCGACCATGGCTACACCTTC | CASSEVDHGYTF
- | TRBJ2-3 | - | TRBV4-3 | TGCGCCAGCAGCCAAGATCTAAGCGGCTCAGATACGCAGTATTTT | CASSQDLSGSDTQYF
- | TRBJ2-3 | TRBD2 | TRBV27 | TGTGCCAGCAAGGTGGCGGGAGTACGAGGGGTCACAGATACGCAGTATTTT | CASKVAGVRGVTDTQYF
once | TRBJ2-3 | TRBD2 | TRBV10-3 | TGTGCCATCAGTGAGGCTAGCGGACGCACAGATACGCAGTATTTT | CAISEASGRTDTQYF
- | TRBJ1-2 | TRBD1 | TRBV5-1 | TGCGCCAGCAGCACGTGGGACAGGGGGCATGATGGCTACACCTTC | CASSTWDRGHDGYTF
- | TRBJ2-4 | - | TRBV11-3 | TGTGCCAGCAGCTCAAACACCGGGACGAAAAACATTCAGTACTTC | CASSSNTGTKNIQYF
- | TRBJ2-7 | - | TRBV7-9 | TGTGCCAGCAGCTTAGCGCGATTGGGTTCCGAGCAGTACTTC | CASSLARLGSEQYF
- | TRBJ1-1 | - | TRBV12-3/TRBV12-4 | TGTGCCAGCAAGGGAGGGCCCCCACACTTGAACACTGAAGCTTTCTTT | CASKGGPPHLNTEAFF
- | TRBJ2-5 | TRBD1 | TRBV29-1 | TGCAGCGTTGCCAGGGGGCGAGGAGAGACCCAGTACTTC | CSVARGRGETQYF
- | TRBJ1-1 | - | TRBV12-3/TRBV12-4 | TGTGCCAGCACGCTAAAGGGGACCAATGAAGCTTTCTTT | CASTLKGTNEAFF
few | TRBJ2-2 | TRBD2 | TRBV7-3 | TGTGCCAGCAGCCCCAGAACTAGCGGGATAGCAGCCGGGGAGCTGTTTTTT | CASSPRTSGIAAGELFF
- | TRBJ1-6 | - | TRBV6-1 | TGTGCCAGCAGTGAAGTTGGGAGAGGGGGTTCACCCCTCCACTTT | CASSEVGRGGSPLHF
- | TRBJ2-3 | - | TRBV7-8 | TGTGCCAGCAGCCTCGGACACCGGGACGGCACAGATACGCAGTATTTT | CASSLGHRDGTDTQYF
- | TRBJ2-5 | - | TRBV18 | TGTGCCAGCTCACCACGAAATCGGGGGACCCAAGAGACCCAGTACTTC | CASSPRNRGTQETQYF
- | TRBJ2-3 | - | TRBV6-5 | TGTGCCAGCACCCGAACCGGAGCGTTATATCTCACAGATACGCAGTATTTT | CASTRTGALYLTDTQYF
few | TRBJ1-1 | - | TRBV6-1 | TGTGCCAGCCTCCCCGGCGGGGGACCCACTGAAGCTTTCTTT | CASLPGGGPTEAFF
- | TRBJ2-5 | - | TRBV11-2 | TGTGCCAGCAGCTTAGATCCCGGGGAGACCCAGTACTTC | CASSLDPGETQYF
once | TRBJ1-3 | - | TRBV7-9 | TGTGCCAGCAGCTTAGCTGGACAGCCGGGAAACACCATATATTTT | CASSLAGQPGNTIYF
- | TRBJ2-1 | - | TRBV29-1 | TGCAGCGTTGTGGGGAAGGGGGAAGAAAAATACAATGAGCAGTTCTTC | CSVVGKGEEKYNEQFF
- | TRBJ2-7 | TRBD1 | TRBV15 | TGTGCCACCAGCAGAGCACCCAAAACCTCGGGACAGGCTTACGAGCAGTACTTC | CATSRAPKTSGQAYEQYF
- | TRBJ2-7 | - | TRBV5-1 | TGCGCCAGCAGCTTTAAGTTTGGCTCGGGCTCCTACGAGCAGTACTTC | CASSFKFGSGSYEQYF
- | TRBJ2-1 | TRBD2 | TRBV20-1 | TGCAGTGCTAGACTAATGGCGGGAGGAGATGAGCAGTTCTTC | CSARLMAGGDEQFF
once | TRBJ1-2 | TRBD1 | TRBV12-3/TRBV12-4 | TGTGCCAGCAGGGCAGGACAGGACTATGGCTACACCTTC | CASRAGQDYGYTF
- | TRBJ1-3 | - | TRBV2 | TGTGCCAGCAGTGTTACAGGCTCTGGAAACACCATATATTTT | CASSVTGSGNTIYF
- | TRBJ1-1 | - | TRBV3-1 | TGTGCCAGCAGCCGGCGAGGGGACACTGAAGCTTTCTTT | CASSRRGDTEAFF
few | TRBJ2-3 | - | TRBV7-6 | TGTGCCAGCAGCCCCTTAGAGCATTTTACGCAGTATTTT | CASSPLEHFTQYF
- | TRBJ1-6 | TRBD1 | TRBV6-4 | TGTGCCAGCAGAGACAGGGTGTCACCCCTCCACTTT | CASRDRVSPLHF
- | TRBJ1-1 | - | TRBV18 | TGTGCCAGCTCACCGGGCTCGGGGGTCACTGAAGCTTTCTTT | CASSPGSGVTEAFF
- | TRBJ1-2 | - | TRBV20-1 | TGCAGTGCTAGTAGGGAGTCCAACTATGGCTACACCTTC | CSASRESNYGYTF
- | TRBJ2-1 | - | TRBV3-1 | TGTGCCAGCAGCCATGGCCCGGGGGCCCACCCTTCCTTC | CASSHGPGAHPSF
- | TRBJ1-2 | TRBD1 | TRBV5-1 | TGCGCCAGCAGCTTGAGGGGGCCTGGTGGCTATGGCTACACCTTC | CASSLRGPGGYGYTF
- | TRBJ2-3 | - | TRBV6-4 | TGTGCCAGCAGTGACTATGGCACAGATACGCAGTATTTT | CASSDYGTDTQYF
few | TRBJ1-6 | TRBD1 | TRBV12-3/TRBV12-4 | TGTGCCAGCAGTCCCGGGACAGGGGGGCCTTCACCCCTCCACTTT | CASSPGTGGPSPLHF
- | TRBJ2-7 | - | TRBV7-9 | TGTGCCAGCAGCCCCGTCACCTACGAGCAGTACTTC | CASSPVTYEQYF
many | TRBJ2-5 | - | TRBV29-1 | TGCAGCGCATTTCAAGAGACCCAGTACTTC | CSAFQETQYF
few | TRBJ2-4 | - | TRBV12-3/TRBV12-4 | TGTGCCAGCAGTTTTAAGACAGAAAGAGCCAAAAACATTCAGTACTTC | CASSFKTERAKNIQYF
many | TRBJ2-5 | - | TRBV5-4 | TGTGCCAGCACCTCTTCCGAGCAGACCCAGTACTTC | CASTSSEQTQYF
few | TRBJ2-1 | TRBD2 | TRBV27 | TGTGCCAGCAGGCGGGCCGGGACTAGCGGGTTCAATGAGCAGTTCTTC | CASRRAGTSGFNEQFF
- | TRBJ2-5 | TRBD2 | TRBV9 | TGTGCCAGCAGCGTAGGCCCTAGCGGCCCCCCGGGAGAGACCCAGTACTTC | CASSVGPSGPPGETQYF